Listed below are T cell receptor beta chains from one sample, sequenced in a study of beta chain features in type 1 diabetes. Using immunoSEQ multiplex PCR, the repertoire was profiled, and TCRdb retains in-frame clones only, with some absent. The repertoire holds 630,000 or so clones, with over 12% as singletons. Sequenced sample: naive CD4+ T cells from blood. These TCRs come from a man between 18 and 35 years old with type 1 diabetes. Each CDR3 is given with its conserved first and last residue. The order of the fields is J gene, D gene, clone size, V gene, CDR3 protein, CDR3 DNA. A D gene is named only where the DNA matches it firmly. Where a row states a size, it is once, few, many or the class of an expanded clone; other rows omit it.

TRBJ2-1 . . TRBV5-1 CASSFGTIDEQFF TGCGCCAGCAGCTTTGGGACCATCGATGAGCAGTTCTTC
TRBJ1-5 . . TRBV30 CAWSVSNQPQHF TGTGCCTGGAGTGTTAGCAATCAGCCCCAGCATTTT
TRBJ2-3 . many TRBV10-3 CAISETDTQYF TGTGCCATCAGTGAGACAGATACGCAGTATTTT
TRBJ2-3 TRBD1 . TRBV7-9 CASSPGQSTDTQYF TGTGCCAGCAGCCCGGGACAGAGCACAGATACGCAGTATTTT
TRBJ1-2 . . TRBV29-1 CSVERGNYGYTF TGCAGCGTTGAGCGCGGTAACTATGGCTACACCTTC
TRBJ2-5 . . TRBV6-5 CASSYRDNQETQYF TGTGCCAGCAGTTACAGAGACAACCAAGAGACCCAGTACTTC
TRBJ2-5 . . TRBV7-2 CASSLGQGETQYF TGTGCCAGCAGCTTAGGGCAGGGTGAGACCCAGTACTTC
TRBJ2-7 . . TRBV10-1 CASRDSVSYEQYF TGCGCCAGCAGGGACAGCGTTTCCTACGAGCAGTACTTC
TRBJ2-7 . few TRBV29-1 CSVEGSNTYEQYF TGCAGCGTTGAGGGCTCGAACACCTACGAGCAGTACTTC
TRBJ1-2 . . TRBV5-4 CASSLTGRDKSLGFGYTF TGTGCCAGCAGCCTAACAGGGCGAGATAAGAGTTTGGGTTTCGGCTACACCTTC
TRBJ1-4 TRBD1 few TRBV7-2 CASSLNRGEKLFF TGTGCCAGCAGCCTCAACAGGGGGGAAAAACTGTTTTTT
TRBJ2-1 TRBD2 . TRBV6-6 CASSFSGTSGREQFF TGTGCCAGCAGTTTTTCCGGGACTAGCGGCCGTGAGCAGTTCTTC
TRBJ2-7 . few TRBV28 CASSSGTGVHEQYF TGTGCCAGCAGTTCCGGGACCGGTGTTCACGAGCAGTACTTC
TRBJ2-5 TRBD2 few TRBV5-1 CASSWTSGGGETQYF TGCGCCAGCAGCTGGACTAGCGGAGGGGGAGAGACCCAGTACTTC
TRBJ2-3 . . TRBV15 CATSRGGGDISTDTQYF TGTGCCACCAGCAGAGGAGGTGGCGATATTAGCACAGATACGCAGTATTTT
TRBJ2-7 TRBD2 . TRBV30 CAWSPTGGTRAYEQYF TGTGCCTGGAGTCCAACGGGGGGGACGCGGGCCTACGAGCAGTACTTC
TRBJ1-5 . few TRBV4-2 CASSQDRGLFEPQHF TGTGCCAGCAGCCAAGATAGGGGACTCTTTGAGCCCCAGCATTTT
TRBJ2-7 TRBD1 . TRBV5-8 CASSLGSGTGGWEQYF TGTGCCAGCAGCTTGGGTTCCGGGACAGGGGGATGGGAGCAGTACTTC
TRBJ2-4 . few TRBV7-2 CASSQGRGNIQYF TGCGCCAGCAGCCAAGGTCGAGGGAACATTCAGTACTTC
TRBJ1-1 . few TRBV30 CAWTVNTEAFF TGTGCCTGGACAGTAAACACTGAAGCTTTCTTT
TRBJ2-1 . few TRBV7-2 CASSLAYSREQFF TGTGCCAGCAGCTTAGCGTATAGCCGTGAGCAGTTCTTC
TRBJ1-3 . few TRBV7-9 CASSPQGRVSGNTIYF TGTGCCAGCAGCCCACAGGGTAGGGTGTCTGGAAACACCATATATTTT
TRBJ1-1 . . TRBV25-1 CASSESGGREAFF TGTGCCAGCAGTGAATCCGGGGGGCGCGAAGCTTTCTTT
TRBJ2-1 TRBD2 . TRBV18 CASSAGTSGNEQFF TGTGCCAGCTCAGCCGGGACTAGCGGCAATGAGCAGTTCTTC
TRBJ1-3 . . TRBV30 CAWSVAPSGNTIYF TGTGCCTGGAGTGTAGCACCCTCTGGAAACACCATATATTTT
TRBJ1-2 . . TRBV29-1 CSVEDRGRGSGYTF TGCAGCGTTGAAGATCGAGGCAGGGGTAGCGGCTACACCTTC
TRBJ1-5 . few TRBV30 CAWSQETDQPQHF TGTGCCTGGTCACAGGAGACTGATCAGCCCCAGCATTTT
TRBJ2-7 . . TRBV6-6 CASSYSTTVSYEQYF TGTGCCAGCAGTTATTCGACGACAGTGTCCTACGAGCAGTACTTC
TRBJ2-1 TRBD2 . TRBV10-3 CAISQGLAGDEYNEQFF TGTGCCATCAGCCAGGGACTAGCGGGGGACGAATACAATGAGCAGTTCTTC
TRBJ1-5 TRBD1 few TRBV9 CASSVDGTANQPQHF TGTGCCAGCAGCGTAGACGGGACAGCGAATCAGCCCCAGCATTTT
TRBJ1-2 . few TRBV29-1 CSVRLTLNYGYTF TGCAGCGTGAGACTGACCTTAAACTATGGCTACACCTTC
TRBJ2-3 TRBD2 . TRBV7-2 CASSSGLAGGVDTQYF TGTGCCAGCAGCTCGGGACTAGCGGGGGGTGTAGATACGCAGTATTTT
TRBJ1-1 TRBD1 few TRBV29-1 CSALWTGAAFF TGCAGCGCCCTTTGGACAGGGGCAGCTTTCTTT
TRBJ1-4 . . TRBV4-2 CASSQDGREKLFF TGTGCCAGCAGCCAAGATGGACGTGAAAAACTGTTTTTT
TRBJ2-3 . few TRBV10-3 CAISGDRTDTQYF TGTGCCATCAGTGGGGACCGCACAGATACGCAGTATTTT
TRBJ1-4 TRBD1 few TRBV6-6 CASRLRGPGEKLFF TGTGCCAGCAGGCTCAGGGGGCCGGGGGAAAAACTGTTTTTT
TRBJ1-2 . . TRBV4-1 CASSQLHRDYGYTF TGCGCCAGCAGCCAACTTCATAGGGACTATGGCTACACCTTC
TRBJ1-1 TRBD1 . TRBV28 CASSQGQGGNTEAFF TGTGCCAGCAGTCAAGGACAGGGCGGGAACACTGAAGCTTTCTTT
TRBJ1-5 . . TRBV7-2 CASSSGPNQPQHF TGTGCCAGCAGCTCGGGGCCTAATCAGCCCCAGCATTTT
TRBJ2-2 . . TRBV5-1 CASTAIRARDGELFF TGCGCCAGCACCGCGATCCGCGCTAGAGACGGGGAGCTGTTTTTT
TRBJ1-2 TRBD1 . TRBV29-1 CSVSGTGIPYGYTF TGCAGCGTATCCGGGACAGGGATCCCCTATGGCTACACCTTC
TRBJ1-6 TRBD1 few TRBV27 CASSFDRTGGNSPLHF TGTGCCAGCAGTTTCGACCGAACAGGGGGAAATTCACCCCTCCACTTT
TRBJ1-4 . few TRBV2 CASSRDGTNEKLFF TGTGCCAGCAGCAGGGACGGCACTAATGAAAAACTGTTTTTT
TRBJ1-2 . . TRBV7-3 CASSLRGDYGYTF TGTGCCAGCAGCTTAAGAGGGGACTATGGCTACACCTTC
TRBJ2-5 . . TRBV7-9 CASSYGETQYF TGTGCCAGCAGCTACGGAGAGACCCAGTACTTC
TRBJ2-7 TRBD1 . TRBV29-1 CSVGGQGSEQYF TGCAGCGTGGGGGGACAGGGGAGCGAGCAGTACTTC
TRBJ2-2 TRBD2 few TRBV29-1 CSASGGPNTGELFF TGCAGTGCTTCGGGGGGGCCGAACACCGGGGAGCTGTTTTTT
TRBJ2-2 . . TRBV9 CASSIDSGANTGELFF TGTGCCAGCAGCATAGACTCAGGGGCGAACACCGGGGAGCTGTTTTTT